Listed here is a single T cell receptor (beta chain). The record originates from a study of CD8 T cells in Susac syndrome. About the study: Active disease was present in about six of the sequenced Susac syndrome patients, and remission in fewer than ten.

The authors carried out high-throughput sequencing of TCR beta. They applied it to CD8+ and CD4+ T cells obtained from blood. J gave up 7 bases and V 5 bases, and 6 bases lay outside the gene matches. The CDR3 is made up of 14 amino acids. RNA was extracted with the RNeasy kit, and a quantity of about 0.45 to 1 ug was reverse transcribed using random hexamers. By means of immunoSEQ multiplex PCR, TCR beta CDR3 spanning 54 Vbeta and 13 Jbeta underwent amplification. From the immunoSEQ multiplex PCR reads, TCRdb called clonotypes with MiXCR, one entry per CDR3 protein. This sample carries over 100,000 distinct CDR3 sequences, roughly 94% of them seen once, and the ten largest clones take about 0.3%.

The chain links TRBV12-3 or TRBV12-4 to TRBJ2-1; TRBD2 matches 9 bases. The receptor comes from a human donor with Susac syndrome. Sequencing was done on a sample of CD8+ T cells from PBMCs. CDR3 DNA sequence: TGTGCCAGCAGTCCCGGGACTAGCCTGAATGAGCAGTTCTTC. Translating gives CASSPGTSLNEQFF.